A selection of T cell receptor beta chains follows, all from one sample in a study of shared T cell receptors in the human thymus. Method: immunoSEQ multiplex PCR; TCRdb's copy keeps in-frame clones and lacks some. The repertoire consists of 450,000 to 650,000 clones, with about 80% occurring once and the leading ten covering around 0.013%. The sample was also reused in another study, on human thymus T cells.

The sequenced sample consisted of thymocytes. The receptors come from a boy younger than two with a congenital heart defect. The CDR3 runs from the conserved cysteine through the conserved F or W. D genes are given only for firm matches. Not every row has a clone size; where given, it reads once, few, many or a size class.

D gene	V gene	CDR3 length	J gene	clone size	CDR3 protein	CDR3 DNA
TRBD1	TRBV12-5	19	TRBJ1-1	-	CASGLNSRGTGGRITEAFF	TGTGCTAGTGGTTTGAATTCTCGTGGTACAGGGGGTCGGATAACTGAAGCTTTCTTT
-	TRBV14	18	TRBJ1-4	-	CASSLRRGTYQANEKLFF	TGTGCCAGCAGCCTAAGAAGGGGGACCTATCAGGCTAATGAAAAACTGTTTTTT
-	TRBV19	15	TRBJ1-2	-	CASSICSGVWYGYTF	TGTGCCAGTAGTATCTGCTCCGGGGTTTGGTATGGCTACACCTTC
-	TRBV11-3	14	TRBJ2-7	-	CASSLGSSHYEQYF	TGTGCCAGCAGCTTAGGTAGCAGTCACTACGAGCAGTACTTC
-	TRBV5-1	16	TRBJ2-2	-	CASSLDSGLGTGELFF	TGCGCCAGCAGCTTGGATTCGGGGTTGGGCACCGGGGAGCTGTTTTTT
-	TRBV29-1	16	TRBJ2-1	-	CSVGTGGTRSYNEQFF	TGCAGCGTGGGGACTGGCGGGACCCGCTCCTACAATGAGCAGTTCTTC
TRBD1	TRBV19	14	TRBJ2-7	-	CASTSGQGKDEQYF	TGTGCCAGTACCTCGGGACAGGGGAAGGACGAGCAGTACTTC
-	TRBV19	14	TRBJ2-7	-	CASSPRDTTYEQYF	TGTGCCAGTAGCCCGAGGGACACTACCTACGAGCAGTACTTC
TRBD2	TRBV27	16	TRBJ2-2	-	CASSSRTSGGTGELFF	TGTGCCAGCAGTTCCAGGACTAGCGGGGGAACCGGGGAGCTGTTTTTT
-	TRBV7-2	15	TRBJ1-2	-	CASSPRGRANYGYTF	TGTGCCAGCAGCCCCCGCGGCAGGGCTAACTATGGCTACACCTTC
-	TRBV19	16	TRBJ1-1	-	CASSVPRGASGTEAFF	TGTGCCAGTAGTGTCCCCCGGGGGGCTTCGGGGACTGAAGCTTTCTTT
TRBD1	TRBV5-1	14	TRBJ1-1	-	CASSLEQGGPEAFF	TGCGCCAGCAGCTTGGAACAGGGGGGCCCTGAAGCTTTCTTT
-	TRBV30	13	TRBJ2-7	-	CAWSWEKPFEQYF	TGTGCCTGGAGTTGGGAGAAACCTTTCGAGCAGTACTTC
-	TRBV4-3	16	TRBJ2-5	once	CASSQGPRGAGETQYF	TGCGCCAGCAGCCAGGGACCCCGGGGGGCAGGCGAGACCCAGTACTTC
TRBD2	TRBV7-9	18	TRBJ2-1	-	CASSPLPGTSVGSNEQFF	TGTGCCAGCAGCCCACTTCCCGGGACTAGCGTGGGGTCCAATGAGCAGTTCTTC
TRBD1	TRBV11-3	15	TRBJ2-7	-	CASSLPGQDSYEQYF	TGTGCCAGCAGCTTACCGGGACAGGACTCCTACGAGCAGTACTTC
TRBD1	TRBV4-1	18	TRBJ2-7	-	CASSQDLNPDRGTYEQYF	TGCGCCAGCAGCCAAGACCTAAACCCGGACAGGGGAACCTACGAGCAGTACTTC
TRBD2	TRBV7-6	17	TRBJ2-7	-	CASSLGGLAGEPYEQYF	TGTGCCAGCAGCTTAGGAGGCCTAGCGGGTGAGCCCTACGAGCAGTACTTC
TRBD1	TRBV14	17	TRBJ2-7	-	CASSPTGTGGGSYEQYF	TGTGCCAGCAGCCCAACCGGGACAGGAGGCGGGTCCTACGAGCAGTACTTC
TRBD1	TRBV5-4	15	TRBJ1-2	few	CASSAGRQGADGYTF	TGTGCCAGCAGCGCGGGGCGACAGGGGGCGGACGGCTACACCTTC
TRBD1	TRBV6-5	13	TRBJ1-2	-	CASSPSGGYGYTF	TGTGCCAGCAGTCCATCAGGGGGCTATGGCTACACCTTC
TRBD2	TRBV11-2	16	TRBJ2-5	-	CASSPRGTSGQETQYF	TGTGCCAGCAGCCCCCGTGGGACTAGCGGCCAAGAGACCCAGTACTTC
TRBD2	TRBV4-3	16	TRBJ2-2	once	CASSPTSESNTGELFF	TGCGCCAGCAGCCCGACTAGCGAGTCGAACACCGGGGAGCTGTTTTTT
TRBD1	TRBV4-2	15	TRBJ1-4	-	CASSQNDRGGEKLFF	TGTGCCAGCAGCCAAAATGACAGGGGAGGTGAAAAACTGTTTTTT
-	TRBV9	16	TRBJ1-1	-	CASSPGPNPSWTEAFF	TGTGCCAGCAGCCCGGGTCCCAACCCTTCTTGGACTGAAGCTTTCTTT
-	TRBV6-5	16	TRBJ2-7	-	CASSYGGAVLNYEQYF	TGTGCCAGCAGTTACGGCGGAGCGGTTTTAAACTACGAGCAGTACTTC
TRBD1	TRBV27	16	TRBJ1-1	few	CASSIIRDGTGIEAFF	TGTGCCAGCAGCATCATTCGCGACGGGACAGGCATTGAAGCTTTCTTT
TRBD2	TRBV7-2	18	TRBJ2-7	-	CASSEPGTSGPSSYEQYF	TGTGCCAGCAGCGAACCCGGGACTAGCGGCCCCAGCTCCTACGAGCAGTACTTC
TRBD1	TRBV5-1	14	TRBJ1-2	-	CASSLGQGDGGYTF	TGCGCCAGCAGCTTGGGGCAGGGGGACGGCGGCTACACCTTC
-	TRBV21-1	12	TRBJ2-3	-	CASSRDTDTQYF	TGTGCCAGCAGCCGAGACACAGATACGCAGTATTTT
TRBD2	TRBV6-1	13	TRBJ2-1	once	CASILAGANEQFF	TGTGCCAGCATATTAGCGGGTGCGAATGAGCAGTTCTTC
TRBD2	TRBV12-5	22	TRBJ2-3	-	CASGRGLAGGPGLQEPTDTQYF	TGTGCTAGTGGCCGCGGACTAGCGGGAGGGCCAGGTCTCCAGGAGCCCACAGATACGCAGTATTTT
TRBD2	TRBV11-1	15	TRBJ2-7	-	CASSSGLAGAYEQYF	TGTGCCAGCAGCTCCGGACTAGCGGGAGCTTACGAGCAGTACTTC
TRBD1	TRBV27	13	TRBJ1-5	few	CASRGQINQPQHF	TGTGCCAGCAGGGGACAGATCAATCAGCCCCAGCATTTT
-	TRBV7-5	18	TRBJ2-1	-	CVRSLGFITGAPYNEQFF	TGTGTCAGAAGCTTAGGCTTTATAACGGGAGCCCCCTACAATGAGCAGTTCTTC
-	TRBV18	16	TRBJ1-5	-	CASSPRGGDSNQPQHF	TGTGCCAGCTCACCCCGAGGGGGAGATAGCAATCAGCCCCAGCATTTT
TRBD1	TRBV5-4	17	TRBJ2-1	-	CASSVGPGTGEDNEQFF	TGTGCCAGCAGCGTGGGGCCCGGGACAGGGGAAGACAATGAGCAGTTCTTC
TRBD2	TRBV27	17	TRBJ2-1	-	CASSLWTSGIRDNEQFF	TGTGCCAGCAGTTTATGGACTAGCGGGATTAGGGACAATGAGCAGTTCTTC
-	TRBV21-1	15	TRBJ2-7	-	CASSKVSAGVYEQYF	TGTGCCAGCAGCAAAGTTTCCGCGGGAGTATACGAGCAGTACTTC
-	TRBV7-9	15	TRBJ2-2	-	CASSRIFSGTGELFF	TGTGCCAGCAGCCGCATTTTTTCGGGCACCGGGGAGCTGTTTTTT
-	TRBV18	21	TRBJ2-2	few	CASSSGGSPAGELTKTGELFF	TGTGCCAGCTCATCAGGAGGATCACCGGCCGGGGAACTTACTAAGACCGGGGAGCTGTTTTTT